This TCR beta chain stems from a study of Ad26.COV2.S vaccination and SARS-CoV-2 variants (dated by TCRdb to the early 2020s). Background on the whole study: Vaccine-arm donors were drawn from COV1001, a multicentre, randomized, double-blind, placebo-controlled phase I-IIa trial of Ad26.COV2.S in healthy adults. Ad26.COV2.S was administered intramuscularly at 5 x 10^10 or 1 x 10^11 viral particles, either as a single shot or as two shots given 56 days apart. The specificity and breadth of SARS-CoV-2-reactive T cell receptors after Ad26.COV2.S vaccination were assessed by TCRbeta repertoire sequencing. The TCR-sequenced set comprised about 32 samples: some 19 Ad26.COV2.S vaccine recipients, 5 placebo recipients and 8 SARS-CoV-2 convalescent individuals. Participants in the trial were split at random into five groups of five each, receiving low-dose or high-dose Ad26.COV2.S once or twice, or else placebo on both occasions. Investigators remained blinded to trial group allocation during experiments and outcome assessment.

Beyond this particular receptor, the publication reports: Compared with placebo recipients, Ad26.COV2.S recipients showed higher spike-specific TCR breadth (P = 0.0014). The authors noted that the TCR breadth and depth analyses may have underestimated total T cell responses. Comparable non-spike TCR breadth was observed between vaccine and placebo recipients, consistent with only spike being contained in the vaccine. Substantial breadth of spike-specific CD8+ and CD4+ T cell responses was reported after vaccination. The study lacked the statistical power to compare responses across vaccine doses or regimens.

The immunoSEQ Assay was used to sequence TCRbeta CDR3 regions. After extraction, genomic DNA underwent amplification by bias-controlled multiplex PCR, followed by high-throughput sequencing. In the paper's pipeline: To quantify the absolute abundance of every unique TCRbeta CDR3 region, sequences were collapsed and filtered. T cell fraction was estimated by normalizing TCRbeta template counts to usable DNA, with usable DNA measured through amplification of reference genes found in all nucleated cells. Repertoire TCRs were annotated as SARS-CoV-2-specific by exact matching of V gene, CDR3 amino acid sequence and J gene to a known reactive TCR set. MIRA supplied the reference SARS-CoV-2 TCR set, which was filtered for enrichment in COVID-19-positive ImmuneCODE repertoires so that public or cross-reactive TCRs were removed. Drawing on the MIRA antigens, annotated TCRs were analysed further at the level of specific ORF or position within ORF. Breadth was defined as annotated unique rearrangements over total unique productive rearrangements; depth was the summed frequency of those rearrangements. Two-sided Wilcoxon rank-sum tests were applied when comparing TCR breadth between groups. This is the immuneACCESS table as TCRdb keeps it, with only in-frame sequences that have V and J called. A part of the clones is gone; compared with another copy, unresolved V genes explain less than half, and the rest is unexplained. V and J calls and clone size follow that table, whereas D and trimming were derived from the DNA. The sample table holds roughly 380,000 clones, of which over 75% were seen once. The leading ten clones occupy 3.5% to 4% of the sample.

According to the study, the label for this sample's treatment or condition signals: some 20 received Ad26.COV2.S at low or high dose, single or two shots; roughly five received placebo; per-sample allocation not given. Repertoires of vaccine and placebo recipients were sequenced from samples collected on day 63 after the first injection. In Cohort 1b, roughly 26 adults aged 18-55 years were enrolled at a single site in Boston, USA, between 29 July and 7 August 2020. Ad26.COV2.S consisted of a replication-incompetent adenovirus type 26 vector by which a prefusion-stabilized SARS-CoV-2 spike protein from the original Wuhan strain was expressed. This clone showed up just once. Its cognate antigen has yet to be identified. No base-level quality is on record; no much larger clone is a single base apart. Material: peripheral blood, obtained in a trial of Ad26.COV2.S vaccine versus placebo. The receptor's source is a person aged 18 to 59 who received the Ad26.COV2.S COVID-19 vaccine or a placebo.

The bases read TGTGCCAGCAGTCCTAGTTCCCCCTACAATGAGCAGTTCTTC. This is translated as CASSPSSPYNEQFF. The rearranged segments are TRBV6-4 and TRBJ2-1, with the D gene uncertain. The germline V gene provides CDR1 MRHNA and CDR2 SNTAGT. V is clipped by 5 bases and J by 2 bases, and the sequence between their germline boundaries is 10 bases long. There are 14 amino acids in the CDR3, from cysteine to phenylalanine inclusive. The DNA shown is the 42-base CDR3, in frame from base 1.